These 5 T cell receptor beta chains were sequenced from one sample in a study of blood T cells in healthy people across ages. Combining a sample-barcoded 5' primer with a J-beta primer mix, a second PCR ran for roughly 6 to 11 cycles. TCRdb recomputed calls from the 5' RACE reads with MiXCR, one row per CDR3 protein. The data contain 2 million or so distinct CDR3 sequences, approximately 50% of them singletons. Material: blood. The source of these receptors is a woman between 35 and 50 years old in good health.

This chain joins TRBV3-1 and TRBJ2-7, with a possible D match to TRBD1 (6 bases). Germline V gene lookup returns CDR1 LGHDT and CDR2 YNNKEL (reference sequence). This CDR3 has 14 amino acids. V shed 2 bases and J shed 5 bases, with 13 bases lying between them. This chain's CDR3 is CASSQRRGLHEQYF. DNA for the CDR3: TGTGCCAGCAGCCAACGCAGGGGATTGCACGAGCAGTACTTC.

The gene calls are TRBV7-2 and TRBJ2-3; no firm D call. From germline, CDR1 is SGHTA and CDR2 FQGNSA. V shed 0 bases and J shed 1 base, with 14 bases lying between them. CDR3 length equals 17 residues. As DNA, the CDR3 is TGTGCCAGCAGCTTAGCAAAAAGGGTATCGGGCACAGATACGCAGTATTTT. Encoded protein: CASSLAKRVSGTDTQYF.

V is TRBV4-3 and J is TRBJ1-5; D is unclear. CDR1 is LGHNA and CDR2 is YSLEER in the germline V gene. Trimming pared 0 bases from V and 0 bases from J, leaving 9 bases between. The CDR3 consists of 16 residues. The CDR3 is CASSQDPHLSNQPQHF. The CDR3 nucleotides are TGCGCCAGCAGCCAAGATCCCCATCTTAGCAATCAGCCCCAGCATTTT.

The chain has TRBV7-2 and TRBJ2-1; 7 positions match TRBD2. The CDR3 extends over 16 amino acids. With 5 bases clipped from V and 4 bases from J, the junction kept 11 bases outside the gene matches. The germline V gene encodes CDR1 SGHTA and CDR2 FQGNSA. DNA for the CDR3: TGTGCCAGCAGCCGTATGGCTAGCGGCAAATACAATGAGCAGTTCTTC. It encodes CASSRMASGKYNEQFF.

This chain links TRBV27 with TRBJ2-5; 11 positions match TRBD1. This CDR3 spans 16 amino acids. With 4 bases clipped from V and 2 bases from J, the junction kept 6 bases outside the gene matches. Germline V CDR1 and CDR2: MNHEY, SMNVEV (reference sequence). As DNA, the CDR3 is TGTGCCAGCAGTTCGGACAGGGGGCGAAGGCAAGAGACCCAGTACTTC. Translated: CASSSDRGRRQETQYF.